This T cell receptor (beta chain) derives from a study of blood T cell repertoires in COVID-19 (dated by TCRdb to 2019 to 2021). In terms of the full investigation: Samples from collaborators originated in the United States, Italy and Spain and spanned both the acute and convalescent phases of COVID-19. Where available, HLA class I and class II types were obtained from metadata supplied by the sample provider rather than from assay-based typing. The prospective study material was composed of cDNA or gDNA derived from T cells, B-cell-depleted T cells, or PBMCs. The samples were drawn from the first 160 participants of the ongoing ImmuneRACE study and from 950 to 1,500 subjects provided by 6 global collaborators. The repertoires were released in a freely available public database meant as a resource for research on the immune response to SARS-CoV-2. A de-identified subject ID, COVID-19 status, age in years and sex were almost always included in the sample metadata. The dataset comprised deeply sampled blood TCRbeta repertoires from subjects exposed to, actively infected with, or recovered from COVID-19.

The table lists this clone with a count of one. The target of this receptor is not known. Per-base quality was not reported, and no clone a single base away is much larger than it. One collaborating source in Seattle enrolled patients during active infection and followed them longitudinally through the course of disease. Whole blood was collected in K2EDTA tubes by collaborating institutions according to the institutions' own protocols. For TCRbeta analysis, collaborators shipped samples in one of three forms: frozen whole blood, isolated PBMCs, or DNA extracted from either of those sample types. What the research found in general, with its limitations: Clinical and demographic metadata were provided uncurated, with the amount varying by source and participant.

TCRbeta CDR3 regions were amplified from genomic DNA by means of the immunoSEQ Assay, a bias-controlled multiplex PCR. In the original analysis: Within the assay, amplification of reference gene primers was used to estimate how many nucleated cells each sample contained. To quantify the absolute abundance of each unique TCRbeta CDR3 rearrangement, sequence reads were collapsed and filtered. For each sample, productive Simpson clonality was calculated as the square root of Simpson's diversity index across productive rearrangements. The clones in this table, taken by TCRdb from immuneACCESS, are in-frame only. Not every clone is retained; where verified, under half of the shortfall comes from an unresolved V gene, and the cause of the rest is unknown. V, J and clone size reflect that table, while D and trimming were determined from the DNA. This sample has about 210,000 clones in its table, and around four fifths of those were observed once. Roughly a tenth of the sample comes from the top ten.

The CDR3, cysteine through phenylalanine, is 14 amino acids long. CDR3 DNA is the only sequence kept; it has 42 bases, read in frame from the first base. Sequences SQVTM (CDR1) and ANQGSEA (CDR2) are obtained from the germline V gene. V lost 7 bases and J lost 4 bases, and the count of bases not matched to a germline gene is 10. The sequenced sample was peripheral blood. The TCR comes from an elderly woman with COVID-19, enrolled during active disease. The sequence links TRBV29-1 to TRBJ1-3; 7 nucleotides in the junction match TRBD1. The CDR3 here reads CSAKTGTVGNTIYF. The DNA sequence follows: TGCAGCGCAAAAACCGGGACAGTGGGAAACACCATATATTTT.